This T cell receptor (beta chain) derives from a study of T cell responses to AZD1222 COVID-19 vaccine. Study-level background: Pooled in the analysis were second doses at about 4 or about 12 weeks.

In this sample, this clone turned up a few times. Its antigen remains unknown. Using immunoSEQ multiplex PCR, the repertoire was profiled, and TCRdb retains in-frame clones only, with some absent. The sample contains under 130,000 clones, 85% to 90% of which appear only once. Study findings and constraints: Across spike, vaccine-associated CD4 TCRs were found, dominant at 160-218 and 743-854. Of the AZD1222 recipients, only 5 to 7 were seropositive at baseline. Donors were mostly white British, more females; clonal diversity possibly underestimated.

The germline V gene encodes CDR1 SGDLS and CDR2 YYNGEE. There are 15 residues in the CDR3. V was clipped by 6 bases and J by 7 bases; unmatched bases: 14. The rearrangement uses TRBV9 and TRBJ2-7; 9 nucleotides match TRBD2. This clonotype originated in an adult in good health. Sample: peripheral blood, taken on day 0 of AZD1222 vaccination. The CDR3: CASTPGSGRPQEQYF. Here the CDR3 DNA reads TGTGCCAGCACCCCGGGTAGCGGGAGACCTCAGGAGCAGTACTTC.